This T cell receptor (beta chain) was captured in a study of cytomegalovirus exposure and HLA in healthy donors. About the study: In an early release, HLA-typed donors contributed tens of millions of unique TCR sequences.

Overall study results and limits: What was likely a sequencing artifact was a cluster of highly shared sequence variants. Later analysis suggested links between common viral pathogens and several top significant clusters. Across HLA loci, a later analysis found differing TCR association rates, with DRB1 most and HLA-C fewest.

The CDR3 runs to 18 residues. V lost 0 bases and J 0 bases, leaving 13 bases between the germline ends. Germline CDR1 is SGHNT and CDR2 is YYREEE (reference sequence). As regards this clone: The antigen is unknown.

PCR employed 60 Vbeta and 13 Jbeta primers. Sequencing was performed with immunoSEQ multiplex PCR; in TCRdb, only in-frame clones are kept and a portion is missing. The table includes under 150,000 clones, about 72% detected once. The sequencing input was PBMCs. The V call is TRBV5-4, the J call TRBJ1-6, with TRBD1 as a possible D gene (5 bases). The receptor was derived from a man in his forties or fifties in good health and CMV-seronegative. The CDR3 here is CASSLGGQESSYNSPLHF. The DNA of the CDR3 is TGTGCCAGCAGCTTGGGTGGACAAGAAAGCTCCTATAATTCACCCCTCCACTTT.